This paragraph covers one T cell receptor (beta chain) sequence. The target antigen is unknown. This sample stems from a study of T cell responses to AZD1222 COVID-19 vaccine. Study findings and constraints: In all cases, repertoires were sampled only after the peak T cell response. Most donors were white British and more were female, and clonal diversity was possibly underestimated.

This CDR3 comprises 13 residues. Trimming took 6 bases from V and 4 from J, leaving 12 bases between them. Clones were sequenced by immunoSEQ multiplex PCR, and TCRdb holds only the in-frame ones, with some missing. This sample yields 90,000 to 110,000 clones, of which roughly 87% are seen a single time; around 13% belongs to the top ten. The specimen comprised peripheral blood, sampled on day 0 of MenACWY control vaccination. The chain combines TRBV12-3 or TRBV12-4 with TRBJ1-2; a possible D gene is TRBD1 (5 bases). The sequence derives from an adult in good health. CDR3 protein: CASSPWGGYGYTF. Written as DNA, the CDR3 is TGTGCCAGCAGCCCCTGGGGGGGCTATGGCTACACCTTC.